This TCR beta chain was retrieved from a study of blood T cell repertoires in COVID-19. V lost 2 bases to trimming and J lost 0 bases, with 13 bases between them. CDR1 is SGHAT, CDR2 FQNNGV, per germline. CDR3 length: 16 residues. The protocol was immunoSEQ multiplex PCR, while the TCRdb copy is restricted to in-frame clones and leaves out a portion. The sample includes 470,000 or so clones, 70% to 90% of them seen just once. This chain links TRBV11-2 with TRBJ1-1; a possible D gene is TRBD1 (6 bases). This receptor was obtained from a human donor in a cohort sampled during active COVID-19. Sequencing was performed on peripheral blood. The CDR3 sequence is CASSLLTGTMNTEAFF. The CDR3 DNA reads TGTGCCAGCAGCTTATTAACCGGGACAATGAACACTGAAGCTTTCTTT. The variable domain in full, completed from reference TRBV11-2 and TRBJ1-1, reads EAGVAQSPRYKIIEKRQSVAFWCNPISGHATLYWYQQILGQGPKLLIQFQNNGVVDDSQLPKDRFSAERLKGVDSTLKIQPAKLEDSAVYLCASSLLTGTMNTEAFFGQGTRLTVV.